This T cell receptor beta chain was documented in a study of cytomegalovirus exposure and HLA in healthy donors. Study-level background: The 500 to 850 first-cohort repertoires and the approximately 110 validation repertoires shared the same platform, a later analysis reported. General study results and limits: Specificity for CMV antigens was confirmed in vitro for three of the CMV-associated chains. Listed as cytomegalovirus-associated were 164 TCR beta chains. First-cohort TCR clusters tended to co-occur in the 120 or so validation repertoires, a later analysis found.

A note on this clone: Its antigen is currently unknown.

The assay was immunoSEQ multiplex PCR, and TCRdb's table has in-frame clones only and misses some. The table lists 110,000 to 150,000 clones, roughly 90% of them singletons. V was trimmed by 5 bases and J by 2 bases, leaving 13 bases between them. This CDR3 has 14 amino acids. Germline CDR1 reads SNHLY; CDR2 reads FYNNEI. This chain connects TRBV2 to TRBJ2-7; the D gene is possibly TRBD2 (6 bases). Sequencing used PBMCs. This clonotype originated in a man younger than 30 in good health and CMV-seronegative. The CDR3 DNA is TGTGCCAGCAGTCTCGGGGACTCAACCTACGAGCAGTACTTC. It is translated as CASSLGDSTYEQYF.